Reported below is one T cell receptor beta chain. The antigen this receptor binds is unknown. No quality values exist for individual bases; no much larger clone is one base distant. Library preparation was by 5' RACE. Instrument used: NextSeq 500. To allow correction of PCR and sequencing errors, the TCR library protocol tagged every TCR cDNA molecule with a unique molecular identifier. In the original analysis: Decombinator tools were used for TCR identification, UMI-based error correction and CDR3 extraction. Expanded TCRs were defined as those above a frequency of 2 per 1,000, corresponding to the top 1% of the tumor frequency distribution. Rényi diversity was computed with the R vegan package after subsampling each repertoire 100 times to 5,000 TCRs. To build CDR3 similarity networks, amino acid triplet string-kernel similarity was used, and CDR3s were connected when their pairwise similarity was above 0.82. TCRdb trimmed public reads at Q25 via fastp, called clones via MiXCR and kept in-frame beta chains. CDR3 protein sequences are deduplicated, and each keeps its most common genes and DNA. V and J calls and clone size were set by TCRdb, not the authors. Within this sample are over 70,000 distinct CDR3 sequences, with approximately 9% of them counted one time only. The ten most abundant clones make up more than 1.5% of the sample.

Sample time point, as interpreted from the label and publication: blood at routine non-recurrence follow-up after resection. TCR sequencing used whole RNA extracted from tumor and nontumor lung tissue, or from cryopreserved PBMC samples, without cell sorting. Only patients with enough RNA available from two or more tumor regions were chosen for TCR sequencing. These data belong to a study of spatial heterogeneity in lung cancer (dated by TCRdb to the late 2010s). Notes on the research overall: Samples were obtained from approximately 77 patients with early-stage, untreated non-small cell lung cancer from the lung TRACERx cohort. Follow-up PBMC samples were sequenced whenever available, with the median time to follow-up being around 2 years after resection. Beta-chain transcripts were consistently detected in greater numbers than alpha-chain transcripts, which likely reflected higher beta-chain transcript abundance. In the raw uncorrected reads, each unique combination of TCR and UMI appeared more than ten times on average. In non-small cell lung cancer, the study quantitatively compared TCR alpha and beta repertoires across several tumor regions, matched nontumor lung, and blood. Nonsynonymous mutation counts, determined by whole-exome sequencing of tumor tissue, were related to features of the TCR repertoire. Both alpha and beta chains were TCR-sequenced in samples taken at surgery, namely 220 tumor regions, 62 to 70 matched nontumor lung samples and a few dozen PBMC samples.

CDR1 and CDR2 are drawn from the germline V gene: MNHNS, SASEGT. The CDR3 covers 14 residues, taking in both the cysteine and the phenylalanine. Just CDR3 DNA is preserved here, 42 bases in frame from base 1. Germline trimming: 2 bases from V, 6 bases from J; junction bases outside gene matches: 5. What the research found in general, with its limitations: Confirming at a functional level the hypothesis that regional TCRs recognize regional mutations was considered to require additional single-cell paired TCR alpha and beta sequencing. Comparisons of baseline and follow-up blood repertoires included only about 15 patients. Ubiquitous expanded tumor TCRs were detected in blood more often at tumor resection than at routine follow-up.

This clonotype was obtained from a female donor with early-stage non-small cell lung cancer. Sequenced material: PBMCs, taken at follow-up. The chain uses TRBV6-1 and TRBJ2-7, with 9 junctional bases fitting TRBD2. The nucleotide sequence is given as TGTGCCAGCAGTGAAACAGCGGGAGGCAGCGAGCAGTACTTC. Translated, it reads CASSETAGGSEQYF.